Listed below are T cell receptor beta chains from one sample, sequenced in a study of cytomegalovirus exposure and HLA in healthy donors. Profiling relied on immunoSEQ multiplex PCR, and the TCRdb table lists in-frame clones only, not all of them. The table has 15,000 to 20,000 clones, 70% to 80% seen once; the top ten hold 3.7%. The specimen sequenced was PBMCs. Source of these receptors: a young man in good health and CMV-seronegative. CDR3s include the opening cysteine and the closing phenylalanine or tryptophan.

>TRBV6-5
CASSYRQGVYEQYF
>TRBV5-6
CASSPPRQGTANYGYTF
>TRBV7-9
CASSPEGNTEAFF
>TRBV29-1
CSVGRDGNEKLFF
>TRBV29-1
CSVQGSGNTEAFF
>TRBV4-1
CASSPLAGGPHEQYF
>TRBV29-1
CSVSGLVGNEQFF
>TRBV2
CASSPGRPSNEKLFF
>TRBV7-9
CASSLDASWETQYF
>TRBV6-6
CASSYGTSGGNEQFF
>TRBV14
CASSPNNEQFF
>TRBV6-6
CASIFDGTEAFF
>TRBV7-9
CASRRNTKETQYF
>TRBV29-1
CSVADSRITEAFF
>TRBV30
CAWSPQRETQYF